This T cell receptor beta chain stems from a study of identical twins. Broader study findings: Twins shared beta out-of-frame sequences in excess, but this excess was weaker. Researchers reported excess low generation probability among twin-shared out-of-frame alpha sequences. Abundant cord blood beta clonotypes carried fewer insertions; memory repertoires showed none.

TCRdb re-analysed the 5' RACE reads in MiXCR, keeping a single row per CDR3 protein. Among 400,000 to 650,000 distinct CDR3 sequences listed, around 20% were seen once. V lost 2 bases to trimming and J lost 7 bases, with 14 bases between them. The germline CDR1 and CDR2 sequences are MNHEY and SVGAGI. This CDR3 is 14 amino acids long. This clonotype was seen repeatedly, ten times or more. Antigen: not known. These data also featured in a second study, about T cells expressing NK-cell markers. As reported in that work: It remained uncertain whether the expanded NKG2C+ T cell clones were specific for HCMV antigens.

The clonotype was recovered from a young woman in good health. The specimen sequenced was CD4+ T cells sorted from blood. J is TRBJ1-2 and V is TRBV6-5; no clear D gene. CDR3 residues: CASSYGLGRSGYTF. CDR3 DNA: TGTGCCAGCAGTTACGGCCTGGGTAGGTCTGGCTACACCTTC.